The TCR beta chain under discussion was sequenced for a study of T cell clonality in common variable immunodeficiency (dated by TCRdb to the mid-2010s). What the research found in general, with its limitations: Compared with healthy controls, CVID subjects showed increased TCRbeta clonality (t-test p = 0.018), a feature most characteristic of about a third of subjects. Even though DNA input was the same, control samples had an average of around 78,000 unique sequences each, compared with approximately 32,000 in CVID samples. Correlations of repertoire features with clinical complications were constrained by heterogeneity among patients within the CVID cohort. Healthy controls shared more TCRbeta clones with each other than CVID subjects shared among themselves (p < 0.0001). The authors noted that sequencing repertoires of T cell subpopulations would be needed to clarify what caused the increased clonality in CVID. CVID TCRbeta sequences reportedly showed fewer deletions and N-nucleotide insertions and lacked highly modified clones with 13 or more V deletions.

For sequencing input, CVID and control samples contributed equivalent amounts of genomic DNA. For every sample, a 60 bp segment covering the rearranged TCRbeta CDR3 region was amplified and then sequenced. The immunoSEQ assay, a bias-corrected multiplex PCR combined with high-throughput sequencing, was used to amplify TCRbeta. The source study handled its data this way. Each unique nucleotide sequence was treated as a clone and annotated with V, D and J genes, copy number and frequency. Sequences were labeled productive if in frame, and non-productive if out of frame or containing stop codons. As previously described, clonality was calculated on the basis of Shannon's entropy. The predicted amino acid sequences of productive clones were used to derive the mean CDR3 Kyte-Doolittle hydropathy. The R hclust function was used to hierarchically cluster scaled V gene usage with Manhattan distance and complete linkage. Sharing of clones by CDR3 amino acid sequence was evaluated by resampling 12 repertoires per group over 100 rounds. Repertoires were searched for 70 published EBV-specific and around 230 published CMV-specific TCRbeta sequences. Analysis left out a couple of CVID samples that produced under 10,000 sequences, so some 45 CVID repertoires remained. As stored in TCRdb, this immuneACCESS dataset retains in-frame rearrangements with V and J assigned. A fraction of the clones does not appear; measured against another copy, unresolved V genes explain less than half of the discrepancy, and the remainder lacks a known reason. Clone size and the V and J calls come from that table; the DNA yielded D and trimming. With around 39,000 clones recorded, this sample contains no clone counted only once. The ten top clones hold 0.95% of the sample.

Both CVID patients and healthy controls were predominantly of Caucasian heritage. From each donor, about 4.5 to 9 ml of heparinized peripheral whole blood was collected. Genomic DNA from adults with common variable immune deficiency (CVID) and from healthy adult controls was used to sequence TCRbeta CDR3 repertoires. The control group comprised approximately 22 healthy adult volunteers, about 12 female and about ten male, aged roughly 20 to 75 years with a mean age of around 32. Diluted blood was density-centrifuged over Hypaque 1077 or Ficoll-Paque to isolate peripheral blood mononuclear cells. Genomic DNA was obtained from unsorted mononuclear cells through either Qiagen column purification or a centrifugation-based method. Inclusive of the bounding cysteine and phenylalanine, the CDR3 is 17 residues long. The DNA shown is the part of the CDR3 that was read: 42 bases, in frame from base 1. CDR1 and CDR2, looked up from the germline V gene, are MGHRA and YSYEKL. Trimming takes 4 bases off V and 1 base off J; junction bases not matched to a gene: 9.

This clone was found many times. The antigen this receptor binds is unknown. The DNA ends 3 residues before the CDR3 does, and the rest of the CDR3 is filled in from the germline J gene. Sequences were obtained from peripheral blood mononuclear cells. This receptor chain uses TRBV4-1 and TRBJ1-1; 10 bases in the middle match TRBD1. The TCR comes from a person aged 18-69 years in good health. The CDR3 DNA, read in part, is TGCGCCAGCAGCCCCCCCAGGGGGACAGGGGCGAACACTGAA. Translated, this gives CASSPPRGTGANTE. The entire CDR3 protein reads CASSPPRGTGANTEAFF.